This T cell receptor (beta chain) was retrieved from a study of blood T cell repertoires in COVID-19. Overall study context: The United States, Italy and Spain provided the acute and convalescent COVID-19 samples. The analysed material was cDNA or gDNA that came from T cells, B-cell-depleted T cells, or PBMCs.

Libraries were prepared by immunoSEQ multiplex PCR; TCRdb keeps only in-frame clonotypes and omits some of them. The table records 300,000 or so clones, about 89% of them present only once. Germline V gene sequence: CDR1 MGHRA, CDR2 YSYEKL. J was trimmed by 1 base and V by 5 bases; bases with no gene match: 3. The CDR3 length is 15 residues. This clonotype was obtained from a woman between 50 and 59 years old who had recovered from COVID-19. The specimen sequenced was peripheral blood. The V call is TRBV4-1, the J call TRBJ2-7; 12 positions agree with TRBD2. The CDR3 sequence is CASSETSGRSYEQYF. The CDR3 nucleotides read TGCGCCAGCAGCGAAACTAGCGGGAGGTCCTACGAGCAGTACTTC.